The TCR beta chain under discussion was sequenced for a study of Graves' ophthalmopathy and Graves' hyperthyroidism. On the study more broadly: Blood was drawn at initial diagnosis, before any treatment.

Broader study findings: Among thyroid clonotypes expanded above 0.001 frequency, most also appeared in blood. The model predicted progression of ophthalmopathy with a sensitivity of more than 60%, and its specificity was under 75%.

For donors with ophthalmopathy, the disease showed moderate-to-severe activity, reached CAS ≥3 and NOSPECS ≥4, and had lasted under 3 months. The CDR3 runs to 11 residues. Trimming took 7 bases from V and 7 from J; bases not matched to a gene: 6. Germline assignment: CDR1 SQVTM and CDR2 ANQGSEA. Many counts were recorded for this clonotype. The antigen is not known. Amplifying from RNA transcripts, the study obtained TCR beta CDR3 regions. An initial RT-PCR round employing HTBI primers preceded a second-round multiplex PCR. Each CDR3 protein is one row after TCRdb ran MiXCR on the multiplex PCR reads. This sample has almost 750,000 distinct CDR3 sequences; 40% occur once, and the top ten carry 44%.

The V gene is TRBV29-1, the J gene TRBJ2-7; 8 bases are shared with TRBD1. Sample: peripheral blood. The sequence was obtained from an adult man with Graves' ophthalmopathy. The CDR3 region is CSAGQGREQYF. The CDR3, as DNA: TGCAGCGCAGGACAGGGCAGGGAGCAGTACTTC.